The present entry profiles one T cell receptor (beta chain) with its context. CDR1 is SNHLY, CDR2 FYNNEI, per germline. There are 16 residues in the CDR3. V trimming: 9 bases; J trimming: 1 base; junction bases outside the gene matches: 10. The data were taken from a study of technical replicates of blood from several donors. The repertoire was sequenced with immunoSEQ multiplex PCR; TCRdb's copy has only in-frame clones and lacks some. The sample has about 97,000 clones, roughly 95% seen once. The chain carries TRBV2 and TRBJ1-5, with 9 bases aligning to TRBD1. Input material: T cells isolated from PBMCs. This TCR was recovered from a human donor in good health. Here the CDR3 DNA reads TGTGCCAGGGGGACAGGGAGGGTGGTCAGCAATCAGCCCCAGCATTTT. This encodes CARGTGRVVSNQPQHF.